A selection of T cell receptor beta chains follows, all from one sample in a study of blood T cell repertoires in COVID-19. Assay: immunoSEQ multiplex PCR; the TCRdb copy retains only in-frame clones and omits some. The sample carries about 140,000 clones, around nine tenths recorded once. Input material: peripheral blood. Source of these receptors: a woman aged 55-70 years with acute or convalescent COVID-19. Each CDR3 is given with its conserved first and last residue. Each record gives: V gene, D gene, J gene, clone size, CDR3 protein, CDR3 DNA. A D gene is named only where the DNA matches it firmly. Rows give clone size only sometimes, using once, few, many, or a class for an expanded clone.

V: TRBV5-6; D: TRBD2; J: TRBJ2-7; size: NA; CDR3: CASSSPGTSGIYEQYF; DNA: TGTGCCAGCAGCTCACCTGGGACTAGCGGAATCTACGAGCAGTACTTC
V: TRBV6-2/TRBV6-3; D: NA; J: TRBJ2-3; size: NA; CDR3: CASSSWAGSTDTQYF; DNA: TGTGCCAGCAGTTCGTGGGCTGGGAGCACAGATACGCAGTATTTT
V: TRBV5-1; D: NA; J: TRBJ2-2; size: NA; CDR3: CASAGGARKGNTGELFF; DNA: TGCGCCAGCGCTGGCGGGGCTAGGAAGGGGAACACCGGGGAGCTGTTTTTT
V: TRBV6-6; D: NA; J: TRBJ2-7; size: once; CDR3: CASSYSFGQNYEQYF; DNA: TGTGCCAGCAGTTACTCGTTCGGACAGAACTACGAGCAGTACTTC
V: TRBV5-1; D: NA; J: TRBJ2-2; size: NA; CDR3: CASSYTGWTGELFF; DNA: TGCGCCAGCAGTTATACAGGTTGGACCGGGGAGCTGTTTTTT
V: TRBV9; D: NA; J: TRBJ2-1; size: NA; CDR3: CASSVTGTSSYNEQFF; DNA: TGTGCCAGCAGCGTAACAGGAACGAGCTCCTACAATGAGCAGTTCTTC
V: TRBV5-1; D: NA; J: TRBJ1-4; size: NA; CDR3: CASSLVGATNEKLFF; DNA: TGCGCCAGCAGCTTGGTGGGAGCAACTAATGAAAAACTGTTTTTT
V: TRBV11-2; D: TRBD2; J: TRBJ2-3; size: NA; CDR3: CASSLVGGGAGTDTQYF; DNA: TGTGCCAGCAGCTTAGTTGGCGGGGGGGCCGGGACAGATACGCAGTATTTT
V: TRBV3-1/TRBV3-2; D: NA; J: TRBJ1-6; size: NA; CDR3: CASSQVPPGPYNSPLHF; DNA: TGTGCCAGCAGCCAAGTGCCCCCAGGTCCATATAATTCACCCCTCCACTTT
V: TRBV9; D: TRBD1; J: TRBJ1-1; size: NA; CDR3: CASSVGGTGWTEAFF; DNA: TGTGCCAGCAGCGTAGGTGGGACAGGGTGGACTGAAGCTTTCTTT
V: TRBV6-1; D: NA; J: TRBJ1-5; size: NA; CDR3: CASSAPGTPSNSNQPQHF; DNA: TGTGCCAGCAGTGCTCCCGGGACACCTAGCAATAGCAATCAGCCCCAGCATTTT
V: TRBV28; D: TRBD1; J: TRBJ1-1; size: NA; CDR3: CASSFNRGPVNTEAFF; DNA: TGTGCCAGCAGTTTTAACAGGGGGCCGGTGAACACTGAAGCTTTCTTT
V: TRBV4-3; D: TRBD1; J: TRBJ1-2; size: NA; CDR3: CASGESGTDYGYTF; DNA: TGCGCCAGCGGAGAATCCGGGACAGACTATGGCTACACCTTC
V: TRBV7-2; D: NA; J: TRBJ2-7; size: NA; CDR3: CASSPAGQPYEQYF; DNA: TGTGCCAGCAGCCCTGCCGGACAGCCTTACGAGCAGTACTTC
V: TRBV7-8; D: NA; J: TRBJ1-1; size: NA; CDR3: CASSSDRNTEAFF; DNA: TGTGCCAGCAGCTCGGACAGAAACACTGAAGCTTTCTTT
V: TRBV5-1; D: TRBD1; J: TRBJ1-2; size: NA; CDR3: CASSPLQGGSYGYTF; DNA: TGCGCCAGCAGCCCCCTACAGGGGGGGAGCTATGGCTACACCTTC
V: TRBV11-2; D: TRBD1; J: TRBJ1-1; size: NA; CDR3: CANSRGQGRGTEAFF; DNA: TGTGCCAATTCCAGAGGACAGGGGAGGGGGACTGAAGCTTTCTTT
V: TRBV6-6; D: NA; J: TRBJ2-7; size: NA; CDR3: CASGGYEQYF; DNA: TGTGCCAGCGGAGGTTACGAGCAGTACTTC
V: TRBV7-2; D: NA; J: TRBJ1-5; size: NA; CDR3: CASSPGINQPQHF; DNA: TGTGCCAGCAGCCCGGGGATCAATCAGCCCCAGCATTTT
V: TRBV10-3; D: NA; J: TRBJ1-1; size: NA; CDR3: CAIRLQGNGNTEAFF; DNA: TGTGCCATCAGGCTTCAGGGGAACGGGAACACTGAAGCTTTCTTT
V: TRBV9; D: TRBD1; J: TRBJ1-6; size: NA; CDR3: CASSAAGQTNSPLHF; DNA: TGTGCCAGCAGCGCTGCGGGACAGACAAATTCACCCCTCCACTTT
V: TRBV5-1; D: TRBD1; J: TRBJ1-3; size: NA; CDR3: CASSTGTGASGNTIYF; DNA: TGCGCCAGCAGCACCGGGACAGGGGCCTCTGGAAACACCATATATTTT
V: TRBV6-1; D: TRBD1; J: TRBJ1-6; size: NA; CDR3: CASSDLLQGAVLRSPLHF; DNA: TGTGCCAGCAGTGATCTACTCCAGGGGGCGGTTCTTAGGTCACCCCTCCACTTT
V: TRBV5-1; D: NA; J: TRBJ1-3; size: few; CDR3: CASSPGGGSGNTIYF; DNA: TGCGCCAGCAGCCCGGGGGGGGGCTCTGGAAACACCATATATTTT
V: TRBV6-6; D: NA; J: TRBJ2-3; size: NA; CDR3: CASSPRTDSLFSASTDTQYF; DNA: TGTGCCAGCAGTCCTCGGACAGATTCACTTTTTTCCGCTAGCACAGATACGCAGTATTTT
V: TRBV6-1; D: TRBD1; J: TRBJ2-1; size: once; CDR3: CASSETGGLSYNEQFF; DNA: TGTGCCAGCAGTGAAACAGGGGGACTCTCCTACAATGAGCAGTTCTTC
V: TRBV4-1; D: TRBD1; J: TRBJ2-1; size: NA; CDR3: CASSQGQGPLNEQFF; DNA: TGCGCCAGCAGCCAGGGACAGGGCCCCTTGAATGAGCAGTTCTTC
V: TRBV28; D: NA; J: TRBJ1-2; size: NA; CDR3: CASSLNHNYGYTF; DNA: TGTGCCAGCAGTTTAAATCATAACTATGGCTACACCTTC